What follows are 24 T cell receptor beta chains derived from one specimen sequenced in a study of regulatory T cells in long-lasting Graves disease. Time point indicated: newly diagnosed GD, antithyroid drugs for less than 3 months. PBMC RNA was the source of the TCR library. To make TCR beta libraries, researchers used iRepertoire HTBI primers and Arm-PCR of CDR3 regions. TCRdb re-derived calls from the multiplex PCR reads in MiXCR, one entry per CDR3 protein. The sample has 350,000 to 500,000 distinct CDR3 sequences, roughly 17% seen once. These same records also appear under a second study, on T cells in Graves' hyperthyroidism and ophthalmopathy.

The material was peripheral blood mononuclear cells (PBMCs), obtained at new diagnosis, from a patient treated with antithyroid drugs. The source of these receptors is a woman aged 18-35 years with Graves disease.

This clonotype was found a few times. The rearrangement links TRBV19 to TRBJ2-3; 7 positions agree with TRBD2. The CDR3 covers 17 residues. Losses at the gene ends were 5 bases for V and 4 bases for J; bases not matched to a gene: 15. The V gene's germline CDR1 is LNHDA and CDR2 SQIVND (reference sequence). Here the CDR3 DNA reads TGTGCCAGTAGTCCTTTAGGACTAGAGACATTCGCAGATACGCAGTATTTT. Translation: CASSPLGLETFADTQYF.

The chain is built from TRBV28 and TRBJ2-7; no reliable D call. V gave up 2 bases and J gave up 2 bases, with 7 bases separating them. CDR3 size: 13 residues. CDR1 and CDR2 (germline): MDHEN, SYDVKM. CDR3 protein: CASSLRNPYEQYF. The CDR3 coding sequence is TGTGCCAGCAGTTTACGCAATCCCTACGAGCAGTACTTC. The variable domain in full, completed from reference TRBV28 and TRBJ2-7, reads DVKVTQSSRYLVKRTGEKVFLECVQDMDHENMFWYRQDPGLGLRLIYFSYDVKMKEKGDIPEGYSVSREKKERFSLILESASTNQTSMYLCASSLRNPYEQYFGPGTRLTVT.

This clonotype came up many times. The chain joins TRBV28 to TRBJ2-1; weak D call: TRBD2 (6 bases). Germline values: CDR1 MDHEN, CDR2 SYDVKM. V lost 9 bases and J lost 7, with 22 bases in between. This CDR3 contains 15 residues. The CDR3: CASQTRLVGLNEQFF. The CDR3 nucleotides read TGTGCCAGTCAAACCAGACTAGTCGGATTAAATGAGCAGTTCTTC. Full variable domain (missing parts from reference TRBV28 and TRBJ2-1): DVKVTQSSRYLVKRTGEKVFLECVQDMDHENMFWYRQDPGLGLRLIYFSYDVKMKEKGDIPEGYSVSREKKERFSLILESASTNQTSMYLCASQTRLVGLNEQFFGPGTRLTVL.

This clonotype was recorded at least ten times. The CDR3 DNA sequence: TGTGCCAGCAGCTTAGTGATGGCGGCCAGGGGGGCCAACGTCCTGACTTTC. The encoded protein is CASSLVMAARGANVLTF. V usage is TRBV7-2 and J usage is TRBJ2-6; D remains ambiguous. The V end lost 1 base, the J end lost 4 bases, and 14 bases lay between the germline ends. There are 17 residues in the CDR3. Germline V CDR1 and CDR2: SGHTA, FQGNSA. Full variable domain (missing parts from reference TRBV7-2 and TRBJ2-6): GAGVSQSPSNKVTEKGKDVELRCDPISGHTALYWYRQSLGQGLEFLIYFQGNSAPDKSGLPSDRFSAERTGGSVSTLTIQRTQQEDSAVYLCASSLVMAARGANVLTFGAGSRLTVL.

There are many counts of this clonotype. The chain carries TRBV28 and TRBJ2-1; a possible D gene is TRBD2 (5 bases). Trimming took 5 bases from V and 7 from J, leaving 15 bases between them. There are 14 residues in the CDR3. Germline loops: CDR1 MDHEN, CDR2 SYDVKM. The CDR3 protein is CASSAIVRRNEQFF. The CDR3 coding sequence is TGTGCCAGCAGTGCCATAGTGCGGAGGAATGAGCAGTTCTTC.

There are many counts of this clonotype. The chain joins TRBV12-3 or TRBV12-4 to TRBJ2-1, with D tentatively TRBD2 (5 bases). Trimming shortened V by 7 bases and J by 4 bases, and 11 bases separated the two germline ends. The CDR3 sequence is 13 residues long. The DNA of the CDR3 is TGTGCCAGCATTGAGGGTGGGTACAATGAGCAGTTCTTC. Translation gives CASIEGGYNEQFF.

Notes on this clonotype: Since no conserved phenylalanine or tryptophan closes the CDR3, a read error is the likely cause. The genes are TRBV9 and TRBJ2-1; D unresolved. Trimming took off 1 base at V and 4 bases at J, with 12 bases between the two ends. CDR1 SGDLS and CDR2 YYNGEE come from the germline V gene. The CDR3 extends over 15 amino acids. The CDR3 here is CASSVRPRGYNEQFS. CDR3 DNA sequence: TGTGCCAGCAGCGTAAGGCCCCGTGGGTACAATGAGCAGTTCTCC.

In DNA form, the CDR3 reads TGTGCCAGCAGCATCGACAGGGGGCGAGCCAAAAACATTCAGTACTTC. Amino acids: CASSIDRGRAKNIQYF. The gene calls are TRBV28 and TRBJ2-4; 10 bases align to TRBD1. The CDR3 is 16 residues long. Germline CDR1 is MDHEN and CDR2 is SYDVKM. Trimming cost V 6 bases and J 0 bases; bases outside gene matches: 5.

The chain combines TRBV5-4 with TRBJ2-5, with 7 bases identical to TRBD1. Losses at the gene ends were 4 bases for V and 5 bases for J; bases not matched to a gene: 14. The CDR3 contains 16 residues. CDR1 is SGHNT, CDR2 YYREEE, per germline (reference sequence). CDR3 residues: CASSTGQEYLEETQYF. Written as DNA, the CDR3 is TGTGCCAGCAGCACCGGACAGGAATACCTGGAGGAGACCCAGTACTTC.

This clonotype was detected many times. This chain uses TRBV5-1 with TRBJ1-1; no firm D call. Trimming shortened V by 0 bases and J by 5 bases, and 14 bases separated the two germline ends. Germline-derived CDR1 and CDR2 are SGHRS and YFSETQ. The CDR3 consists of 15 residues. CDR3 sequence: CASSLAPDLGTEAFF. CDR3 DNA sequence: TGCGCCAGCAGCTTGGCCCCGGATTTGGGTACTGAAGCTTTCTTT. The complete variable domain, with remaining parts taken from reference TRBV5-1 and TRBJ1-1, reads KAGVTQTPRYLIKTRGQQVTLSCSPISGHRSVSWYQQTPGQGLQFLFEYFSETQRNKGNFPGRFSGRQFSNSRSEMNVSTLELGDSALYLCASSLAPDLGTEAFFGQGTRLTVV.

A few counts support this clonotype. In DNA, the CDR3 is TGTGCCAGTAGGGCCCCGGGGGGCCGCAATCAGCCCCAGCATTTT. Translating gives CASRAPGGRNQPQHF. The chain joins TRBV19 to TRBJ1-5, with TRBD1 as a possible D gene (6 bases). Germline assignment: CDR1 LNHDA and CDR2 SQIVND (reference sequence). V dropped 6 bases and J dropped 2 bases, with 14 bases sitting between them. The CDR3 has 15 residues.

This chain uses TRBV10-3 with TRBJ2-3; D unclear. The CDR3 is 14 residues long. Looked up from germline, CDR1 is ENHRY and CDR2 is SYGVKD. V dropped 3 bases and J dropped 4 bases, with 11 bases sitting between them. The CDR3 loop reads CAISEGSLPDTQYF. The CDR3 DNA sequence: TGTGCCATCAGTGAAGGCAGTCTTCCAGATACGCAGTATTTT.

This clonotype was observed many times. The chain is built from TRBV11-2 and TRBJ2-7; D could derive from TRBD1 or TRBD2 (5 bases each). The CDR3 extends over 16 amino acids. CDR1 SGHAT and CDR2 FQNNGV come from the germline V gene. The V gene lost 5 bases and the J gene lost 1 base, with 18 bases spanning the gap. The CDR3 here is CASSQGWQGDSYEQYF. In DNA form, the CDR3 reads TGTGCCAGCAGCCAAGGGTGGCAGGGAGATTCCTACGAGCAGTACTTC.

The rearrangement links TRBV11-3 to TRBJ2-1, with TRBD2 identical over 9 bases. This CDR3 has 15 amino acids. Germline V CDR1 and CDR2: SGHNT, YENEEA. Trimming took 2 bases from V and 6 from J; bases not matched to a gene: 5. The CDR3 DNA reads TGTGCCAGCAGCTTATTTAGCGGGAGTGGCAATGAGCAGTTCTTC. Translated: CASSLFSGSGNEQFF.

The chain recombines TRBV7-9 with TRBJ2-7; 11 positions agree with TRBD2. The V segment lost 3 bases and the J segment 7 bases; nucleotides outside the gene matches: 5. The CDR3 has 14 amino acids. CDR1 and CDR2 from the germline V gene are SEHNR and FQNEAQ (reference sequence). CDR3 protein: CASSLTSGMYEQYF. As DNA, the CDR3 is TGTGCCAGCAGCTTGACTAGCGGGATGTATGAGCAGTACTTC.

This clonotype was observed a handful of times. The chain employs TRBV5-1 and TRBJ1-4; 9 bases agree with TRBD1. V lost 4 bases to trimming and J lost 8 bases; unmatched junction nucleotides: 9. Germline assignment: CDR1 SGHRS and CDR2 YFSETQ. The CDR3 is made up of 15 amino acids. The CDR3 coding sequence is TGCGCCAGCAGCCTACATAGACAGGGGGGAGAAAAACTGTTTTTT. This codes for CASSLHRQGGEKLFF.

This clonotype was picked up many times. This chain uses TRBV5-1 with TRBJ2-3; the match to TRBD1 covers 9 bases. This CDR3 has 16 amino acids. Germline lookup yields CDR1 SGHRS and CDR2 YFSETQ. The trim removed 4 bases at V and 6 bases at J, leaving 12 bases unmatched. CDR3 DNA: TGCGCCAGCAGCCCCCGGGACAGGGCTGTTGGTGATACGCAGTATTTT. Its protein product is CASSPRDRAVGDTQYF.

The CDR3 nucleotides are TGCGCCAGCAGCCCCGAGACTAGCGGGATGGAGCAGTACTTC. Protein sequence: CASSPETSGMEQYF. The chain is built from TRBV5-1 and TRBJ2-7, with 11 bases that match TRBD2. The ends lost 4 bases at V and 7 bases at J; junction bases unmatched: 7. This CDR3 has 14 residues. Germline V lookup: CDR1 SGHRS, CDR2 YFSETQ.

This clonotype was seen just once. The CDR3 region is CASSLGTYHQETQYF. The CDR3 DNA reads TGTGCCAGCAGCTTAGGCACGTATCACCAAGAGACCCAGTACTTC. This chain links TRBV7-9 with TRBJ2-5, with D unresolved. Germline V CDR1 and CDR2: SEHNR, FQNEAQ (reference sequence). The CDR3 contains 15 residues. Trimming stripped 1 base from V and 0 bases from J, with 9 bases between.

J is TRBJ1-3 and V is TRBV28; no definite D call. Germline loops: CDR1 MDHEN, CDR2 SYDVKM. CDR3 length: 14 residues. V dropped 5 bases and J dropped 1 base, with 9 bases sitting between them. This CDR3 reads CASSPPGSGNTIYF. The CDR3 nucleotides read TGTGCCAGCAGTCCGCCGGGATCTGGAAACACCATATATTTT.

V usage is TRBV15 and J usage is TRBJ1-4; 12 bases agree with TRBD1. Per germline, CDR1 LNHNV and CDR2 YYDKDF (reference sequence). The CDR3 runs to 18 residues. With V trimmed by 0 bases and J by 8 bases, 10 bases remained unmatched. CDR3 sequence (DNA): TGTGCCACCAGCAGAGACCCGGGACAGGGGGCCTTAGGAGAAAAACTGTTTTTT. Translating it yields CATSRDPGQGALGEKLFF.

As concerns this clonotype: A far larger clone lies a single base away; this is likely a read error. This sequence joins TRBV6-1 and TRBJ2-1; 7 bases line up with TRBD1. The CDR3 extends over 12 amino acids. CDR1 is MNHNS, CDR2 SASEGT, per germline. The ends lost 6 bases at V and 10 bases at J; junction bases unmatched: 6. CDR3 coding DNA: TGTGCCAGCAGCAACAGGGGCTACGAGCAGTTCTTC. Protein sequence: CASSNRGYEQFF.

This clonotype was seen a few times. A much more abundant neighbour one base away suggests this may be a read error. Here the CDR3 reads CASSRTGLAGGREQSF. In DNA form, the CDR3 reads TGTGCCAGCAGCCGGACCGGACTAGCGGGAGGGCGCGAGCAGTCCTTC. V and J are TRBV3-1 and TRBJ2-1; the match to TRBD2 covers 15 bases. Germline V lookup: CDR1 LGHDT, CDR2 YNNKEL (reference sequence). The CDR3 has 16 residues.

This clonotype was observed at least ten times. The chain employs TRBV14 and TRBJ2-1; 8 nucleotides align to TRBD2. Germline V CDR1 and CDR2: SGHDN, FVKESK. The J segment lost 9 bases and the V segment lost 2 bases, leaving 3 bases of the junction unmatched. The CDR3 has 13 residues. CDR3 residues: CASSQPAGAEQFF. In nucleotides, the CDR3 is TGTGCCAGCAGCCAACCAGCGGGAGCTGAGCAGTTCTTC.